This is a list of T cell receptor beta chains from one sample in a study of T cell clones after liver transplantation. The assay was immunoSEQ multiplex PCR, and TCRdb's table has in-frame clones only and misses some. The data show around 100,000 clones, 75% to 90% seen once. The sequences come from CD4+ T cells from blood, collected before liver transplant. These receptors were taken from a human donor who received a liver transplant. Both conserved end residues are part of each CDR3. The D gene is left open where the match is weak. Only part of the rows carry a size: once, few, many, or a class if the clone is expanded.

TRBV5-1	TRBD2	NA	TRBJ2-7	TGCGCCAGCAGCTTGGGCCTAGCGGGGACCGGGCAGTACTTC	CASSLGLAGTGQYF
TRBV7-3	NA	once	TRBJ2-3	TGTGCCAGCAGTTACCAGGGGGGAAGCACAGATACGCAGTATTTT	CASSYQGGSTDTQYF
TRBV7-9	NA	NA	TRBJ2-1	TGTGCCAGCAGCTTAGGTGGGAGGAGGGATTTCTACAATGAGCAGTTCTTC	CASSLGGRRDFYNEQFF
TRBV7-2	NA	NA	TRBJ2-2	TGTGCCAGCACCTATCGGTTAGGGGCGGGCACCGGGGAGCTGTTTTTT	CASTYRLGAGTGELFF
TRBV2	NA	few	TRBJ1-3	TGTGCCAGCAGTTTCGCCTCTGGAAACACCATATATTTT	CASSFASGNTIYF
TRBV7-3	TRBD2	NA	TRBJ2-7	TGTGCCAGCAGCCCACAACCGGGACTAGCCTACGAGCAGTACTTC	CASSPQPGLAYEQYF
TRBV27	NA	NA	TRBJ2-2	TGTGCCAGCAGGTCCCTCCCCAAGCACACCGGGGAGCTGTTTTTT	CASRSLPKHTGELFF
TRBV7-3	TRBD2	few	TRBJ2-1	TGTGCCAGCAGCCGGGACCTCGGGCTAGCGGGGGGCCCCCACAATGAGCAGTTCTTC	CASSRDLGLAGGPHNEQFF
TRBV5-1	NA	NA	TRBJ1-1	TGCGCCAGCAGCTTTGGCCAGAACACTGAAGCTTTCTTT	CASSFGQNTEAFF
TRBV11-2	NA	NA	TRBJ2-7	TGTGCCAGCAGCGACCCGGGACGGGCGAGCTCCTACGAGCAGTACTTC	CASSDPGRASSYEQYF
TRBV29-1	TRBD2	NA	TRBJ2-1	TGCAGCGTTGTAAGACTAGCGGGGGGCGTAAGCTACAATGAGCAGTTCTTC	CSVVRLAGGVSYNEQFF
TRBV27	TRBD2	NA	TRBJ2-7	TGTGCCAGCAGTTTAATGGGCGGGAGGGCCAGCGAGCAGTACTTC	CASSLMGGRASEQYF
TRBV7-9	NA	NA	TRBJ1-3	TGTGCCAGTTCCTGGGCTGAGAGAAACACCATATATTTT	CASSWAERNTIYF
TRBV7-3	TRBD1	NA	TRBJ1-1	TGTGCCAGCAGCCCAACAGGGGGTGGAGGGACTGAAGCTTTCTTT	CASSPTGGGGTEAFF
TRBV9	NA	NA	TRBJ2-7	TGTGCCAGCAGCGCCAGAAGTTCATCGCCCCACGAGCAGTACTTC	CASSARSSSPHEQYF
TRBV5-6	NA	NA	TRBJ2-5	TGTGCCAGCAGCTTTCGTGAGTCACAAGAGACCCAGTACTTC	CASSFRESQETQYF
TRBV19	NA	NA	TRBJ1-5	TGTGCCAGTAGTATCGGAGGGGGAAGCAATCAGCCCCAGCATTTT	CASSIGGGSNQPQHF
TRBV6-6	NA	NA	TRBJ1-6	TGTGCCAGCAGGCAAATTAGCTCACCCCTCCACTTT	CASRQISSPLHF
TRBV5-1	NA	once	TRBJ2-6	TGCGCCAGCAGCCCGACATCGGGGGCCAACGTCCTGACTTTC	CASSPTSGANVLTF
TRBV7-9	TRBD2	NA	TRBJ2-5	TGTGCCAGCAGCTTGAGCGGGGGAGAGACCCAGTACTTC	CASSLSGGETQYF